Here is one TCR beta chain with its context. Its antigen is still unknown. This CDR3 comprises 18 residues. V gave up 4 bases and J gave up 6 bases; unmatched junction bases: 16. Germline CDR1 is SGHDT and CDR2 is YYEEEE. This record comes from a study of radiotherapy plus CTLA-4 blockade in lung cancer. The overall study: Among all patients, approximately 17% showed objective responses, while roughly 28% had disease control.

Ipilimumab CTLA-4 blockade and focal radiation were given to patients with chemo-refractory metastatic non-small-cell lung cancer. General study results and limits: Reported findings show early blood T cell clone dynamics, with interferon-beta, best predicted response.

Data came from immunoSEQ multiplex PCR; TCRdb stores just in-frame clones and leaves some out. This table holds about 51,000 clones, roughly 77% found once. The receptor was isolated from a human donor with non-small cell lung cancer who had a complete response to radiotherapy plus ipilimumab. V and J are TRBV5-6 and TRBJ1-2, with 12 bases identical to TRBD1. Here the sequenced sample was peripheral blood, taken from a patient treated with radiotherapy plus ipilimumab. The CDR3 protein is CASSDNRDRGRQSHGYTF. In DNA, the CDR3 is TGTGCCAGCAGCGACAACCGGGACAGGGGGCGCCAGAGCCATGGCTACACCTTC.